What follows describes a single T cell receptor (beta chain). Methods used by the authors: Reference gene primer amplification yielded estimated nucleated cell counts. The method was immunoSEQ multiplex PCR; TCRdb's version includes in-frame clones alone and lacks a portion of them. The DNA was the basis for D and trimming; V, J and clone size are from that table. The sample lists 400,000 to 550,000 clones, around 89% occurring once. This sample stems from a study of blood T cell repertoires in COVID-19. Background on the study: In each case, the material was cDNA or gDNA derived from T cells, B-cell-depleted T cells, or PBMCs.

With 0 bases removed from V and 1 base from J, the gap between germline ends came to 13 bases. Looked up from germline, CDR1 is LNHNV and CDR2 is YYDKDF (reference sequence). CDR3 size: 16 residues. This clonotype was sampled from a woman in her 30s with acute or convalescent COVID-19. The V call is TRBV15, the J call TRBJ2-7; possible D gene TRBD1, 5 bases. The sample was peripheral blood. In DNA, the CDR3 is TGTGCCACCAGCAGAGAATCAGGGATGAAATCCTACGAGCAGTACTTC. It encodes CATSRESGMKSYEQYF.